The present T cell receptor (beta chain) was sequenced within a study of blood T cell repertoires in COVID-19. Study background: Italy, Spain and the United States were the sources of the convalescent and acute COVID-19 samples. Nucleic acid was either cDNA or gDNA, and it came from T cells, B-cell-depleted T cells, or PBMCs.

The CDR3 covers 16 residues. Germline V lookup: CDR1 SGHTA, CDR2 FQGNSA. With V trimmed by 1 base and J by 4 bases, 8 bases remained unmatched. The authors' processing: Amplification of reference gene primers provided the estimated nucleated cell counts. Sequencing used immunoSEQ multiplex PCR; TCRdb keeps in-frame clones, though not all of them. V, J and clone size are those of that table, while D and trimming were read from the DNA. The repertoire has 95,000 to 100,000 clones, roughly 85% of them found once; the top ten carry 1.5% to 2%. The V gene is TRBV7-2, the J gene TRBJ2-7, with 9 bases lining up with TRBD2. The source material was peripheral blood. This clonotype was sampled from a woman aged 70-85 years with active or convalescent COVID-19. CDR3 sequence reads: CASSLGAGGRIYEQYF. Written as DNA, the CDR3 is TGTGCCAGCAGCTTAGGCGCGGGAGGGCGGATTTACGAGCAGTACTTC.